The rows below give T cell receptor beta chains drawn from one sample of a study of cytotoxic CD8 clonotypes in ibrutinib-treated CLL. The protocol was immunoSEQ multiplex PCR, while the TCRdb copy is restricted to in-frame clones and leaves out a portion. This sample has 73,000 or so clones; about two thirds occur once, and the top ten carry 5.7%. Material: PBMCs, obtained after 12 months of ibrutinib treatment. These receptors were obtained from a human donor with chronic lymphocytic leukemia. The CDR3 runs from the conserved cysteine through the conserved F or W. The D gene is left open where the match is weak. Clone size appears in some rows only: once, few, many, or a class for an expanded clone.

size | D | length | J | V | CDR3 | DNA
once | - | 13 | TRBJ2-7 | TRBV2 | CASSPVGDYEQYF | TGTGCCAGCAGCCCTGTTGGGGACTACGAGCAGTACTTC
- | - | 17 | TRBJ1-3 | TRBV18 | CASSPRTQITSGNTIYF | TGTGCCAGCTCACCACGGACGCAGATCACCTCTGGAAACACCATATATTTT
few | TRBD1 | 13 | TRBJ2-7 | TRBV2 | CASKQGDSYEQYF | TGTGCCAGCAAGCAGGGGGATTCCTACGAGCAGTACTTC
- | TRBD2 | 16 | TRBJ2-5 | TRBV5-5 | CASSLGTSLYQETQYF | TGTGCCAGCAGCTTGGGGACTAGTCTGTACCAAGAGACCCAGTACTTC
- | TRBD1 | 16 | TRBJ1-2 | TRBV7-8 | CASSTGQGSGGYGYTF | TGTGCCAGCAGCACCGGACAGGGGTCGGGGGGCTATGGCTACACCTTC
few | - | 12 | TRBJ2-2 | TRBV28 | CASSPSTGELFF | TGTGCCAGCAGTCCCAGTACCGGGGAGCTGTTTTTT
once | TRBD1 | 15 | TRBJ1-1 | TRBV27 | CASSFRDRDRTEAFF | TGTGCCAGCAGTTTCCGGGACAGGGACAGGACTGAAGCTTTCTTT
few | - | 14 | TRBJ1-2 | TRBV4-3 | CASSPGGSGYGYTF | TGCGCCAGCAGCCCAGGTGGTTCTGGCTATGGCTACACCTTC
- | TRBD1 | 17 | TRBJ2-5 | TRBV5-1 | CASSLGLGQGAEETQYF | TGCGCCAGCAGCTTGGGGTTGGGGCAGGGGGCCGAAGAGACCCAGTACTTC
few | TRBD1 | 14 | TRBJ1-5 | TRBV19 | CASSKNRGNQPQHF | TGTGCCAGTAGTAAAAACAGGGGTAATCAGCCCCAGCATTTT
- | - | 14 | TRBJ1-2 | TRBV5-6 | CASSSDPLNYGYTF | TGTGCCAGCAGCTCGGACCCCCTTAACTATGGCTACACCTTC
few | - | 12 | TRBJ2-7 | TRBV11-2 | CASSKTGYEQYF | TGTGCCAGCAGCAAAACAGGTTACGAGCAGTACTTC
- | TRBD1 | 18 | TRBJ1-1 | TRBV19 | CASSRTPGQGAQVTEAFF | TGTGCCAGTAGCCGGACCCCGGGACAGGGGGCGCAGGTGACTGAAGCTTTCTTT
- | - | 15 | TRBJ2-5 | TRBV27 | CASSPRGLGRETQYF | TGTGCCAGCTCCCCCCGCGGGTTGGGGCGAGAGACCCAGTACTTC
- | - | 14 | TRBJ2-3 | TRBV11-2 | CASSIASWADTQYF | TGTGCCAGCAGCATAGCTTCCTGGGCAGATACGCAGTATTTT
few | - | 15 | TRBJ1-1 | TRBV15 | CATSRPGTANTEAFF | TGTGCCACCAGCAGACCAGGGACGGCGAACACTGAAGCTTTCTTT
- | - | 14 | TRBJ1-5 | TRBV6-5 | CASSSSGGNQPQHF | TGTGCCAGCAGTTCATCCGGGGGGAATCAGCCCCAGCATTTT
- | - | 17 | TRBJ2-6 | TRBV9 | CASSPGTGTPGANVLTF | TGTGCCAGCAGCCCAGGAACAGGCACCCCTGGGGCCAACGTCCTGACTTTC
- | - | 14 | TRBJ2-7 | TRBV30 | CAWSVRGWSYEQYF | TGTGCCTGGAGTGTCAGGGGTTGGTCCTACGAGCAGTACTTC
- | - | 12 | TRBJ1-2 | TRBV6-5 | CASRPPGSGYTF | TGTGCCAGCAGACCCCCAGGCAGTGGCTACACCTTC
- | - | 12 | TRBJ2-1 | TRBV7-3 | CASSSQGGEQFF | TGTGCCAGCAGCTCACAGGGCGGTGAGCAGTTCTTC
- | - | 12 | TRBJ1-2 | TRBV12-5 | CASGERYSGYTF | TGTGCTAGTGGCGAAAGATATTCGGGCTACACCTTC
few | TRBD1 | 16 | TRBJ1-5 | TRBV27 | CASSLSLPGGNQPQHF | TGTGCCAGCAGTTTATCCCTCCCAGGGGGTAATCAGCCCCAGCATTTT
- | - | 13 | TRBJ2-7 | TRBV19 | CASSGRSQYEQYF | TGTGCCAGTAGCGGACGGTCGCAGTACGAGCAGTACTTC
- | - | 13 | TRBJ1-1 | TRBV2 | CASTTAMNTEAFF | TGTGCCAGCACTACAGCCATGAACACTGAAGCTTTCTTT
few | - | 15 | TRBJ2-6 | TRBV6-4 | CASSSSPAGANVLTF | TGTGCCAGCAGCAGTAGTCCTGCTGGGGCCAACGTCCTGACTTTC
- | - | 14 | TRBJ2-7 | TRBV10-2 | CASRQQGEGYEQYF | TGCGCCAGCCGCCAACAGGGAGAAGGCTACGAGCAGTACTTC
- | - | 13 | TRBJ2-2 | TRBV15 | CATSLEAAGELFF | TGTGCCACCAGTCTGGAGGCGGCCGGGGAGCTGTTTTTT
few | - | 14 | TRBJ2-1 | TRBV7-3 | CASSQGPVSNEQFF | TGTGCCAGCAGCCAAGGGCCGGTTTCAAATGAGCAGTTCTTC
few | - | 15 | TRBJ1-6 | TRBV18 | CASSPPSQENSPLHF | TGTGCCAGCTCACCACCAAGCCAGGAGAATTCACCCCTCCACTTT
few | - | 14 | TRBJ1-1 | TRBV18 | CASSPSPGGTEAFF | TGTGCCAGCTCACCATCCCCGGGAGGGACTGAAGCTTTCTTT
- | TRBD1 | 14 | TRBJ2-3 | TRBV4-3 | CASSQGQGGDTQYF | TGCGCCAGCAGCCAAGGACAGGGGGGAGATACGCAGTATTTT
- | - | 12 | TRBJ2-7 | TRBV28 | CASKTGTYEQYF | TGTGCCAGCAAGACAGGCACCTACGAGCAGTACTTC
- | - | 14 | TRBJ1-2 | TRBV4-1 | CASSQAGLNYGYTF | TGCGCCAGCAGCCAAGCAGGGTTGAACTATGGCTACACCTTC
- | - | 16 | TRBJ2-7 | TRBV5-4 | CASSGPKLRGTYEQYF | TGTGCCAGCAGTGGTCCTAAGCTCAGGGGCACCTACGAGCAGTACTTC
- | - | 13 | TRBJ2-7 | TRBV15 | CATSRDNPYEQYF | TGTGCCACCAGCAGGGACAACCCCTACGAGCAGTACTTC
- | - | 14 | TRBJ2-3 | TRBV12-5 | CASGPGGHTDTQYF | TGTGCTAGTGGTCCCGGGGGACACACAGATACGCAGTATTTT
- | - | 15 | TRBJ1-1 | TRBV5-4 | CASSPKGTPNTEAFF | TGTGCCAGCAGCCCCAAGGGGACACCGAACACTGAAGCTTTCTTT
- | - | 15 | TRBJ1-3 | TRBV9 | CASTPDPGTGNTIYF | TGTGCCAGCACCCCGGATCCCGGAACTGGAAACACCATATATTTT
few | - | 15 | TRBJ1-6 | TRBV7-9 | CASSPSAGETSPLHF | TGTGCCAGCAGCCCGTCCGCAGGGGAAACTTCACCCCTCCACTTT
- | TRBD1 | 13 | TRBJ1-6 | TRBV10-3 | CAISPGGGSPLHF | TGTGCCATCAGCCCAGGGGGCGGTTCACCCCTCCACTTT
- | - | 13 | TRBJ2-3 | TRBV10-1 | CASSLQLTDTQYF | TGCGCCAGCAGTCTCCAGCTCACAGATACGCAGTATTTT